A selection of T cell receptor beta chains follows, all from one sample in a study of shared clonotypes between healthy human individuals. Using immunoSEQ multiplex PCR, the repertoire was profiled, and TCRdb retains in-frame clones only, with some absent. The repertoire has about 730,000 clones, approximately 77% of them found once; the top ten carry about 1.8%. The sequenced sample was memory CD4+ T cells sorted from blood. The receptor source for this set is a young woman in good health. CDR3s include the opening cysteine and the closing phenylalanine or tryptophan. Each record gives: V gene, J gene, CDR3 length, CDR3 protein.

V: TRBV2
J: TRBJ1-5
length: 17
CDR3: CASSRTQGGLSNQPQHF

V: TRBV19
J: TRBJ1-1
length: 13
CDR3: CASSRGRNTEAFF

V: TRBV18
J: TRBJ2-3
length: 18
CDR3: CASSLLLTTSGKTDTQYF

V: TRBV28
J: TRBJ1-2
length: 15
CDR3: CASSSFQGIVYGYTF

V: TRBV7-9
J: TRBJ2-7
length: 12
CDR3: CASTPPSREQYF

V: TRBV7-2
J: TRBJ1-2
length: 14
CDR3: CASSLDAGSGGYTF

V: TRBV18
J: TRBJ1-1
length: 14
CDR3: CASSPRVDGLEAFF

V: TRBV5-1
J: TRBJ1-1
length: 14
CDR3: CASSLYEENTEAFF

V: TRBV28
J: TRBJ2-7
length: 17
CDR3: CASSLRQGEPGGGEQYF

V: TRBV28
J: TRBJ1-5
length: 12
CDR3: CASSLSGQPQHF

V: TRBV5-6
J: TRBJ1-4
length: 15
CDR3: CASSRRTGAGEKLFF

V: TRBV7-9
J: TRBJ1-4
length: 18
CDR3: CASSQGTGGAGANEKLFF

V: TRBV29-1
J: TRBJ2-7
length: 14
CDR3: CSVVGVPNSYEQYF

V: TRBV2
J: TRBJ1-1
length: 14
CDR3: CASSLTGGDTEAFF

V: TRBV11-1
J: TRBJ2-5
length: 14
CDR3: CASSSRTVQETQYF

V: TRBV11-2
J: TRBJ1-3
length: 13
CDR3: CASSPAGGNTIYF

V: TRBV7-2
J: TRBJ1-1
length: 14
CDR3: CASSLVGRHTEAFF

V: TRBV29-1
J: TRBJ2-1
length: 13
CDR3: CSVEIRILDEQFF

V: TRBV20-1
J: TRBJ1-1
length: 10
CDR3: CSALKGYAFF

V: TRBV5-1
J: TRBJ1-1
length: 15
CDR3: CASSSYQGGSTEAFF

V: TRBV5-1
J: TRBJ2-5
length: 15
CDR3: CASSSSGQKEETQYF

V: TRBV7-9
J: TRBJ2-1
length: 13
CDR3: CASSLQEGSEQFF